A selection of T cell receptor beta chains follows, all from one sample in a study of shared clonotypes between healthy human individuals. Sequencing was performed with immunoSEQ multiplex PCR; in TCRdb, only in-frame clones are kept and a portion is missing. The table shows around 980,000 clones, with 75% to 80% occurring only once. The sequenced material came from memory CD4+ T cells from PBMCs. The receptors derive from a man younger than 35 in good health. Some clones in this sample may be carry-over from other donors' samples. Both conserved end residues are part of each CDR3. Each record gives: D gene, V gene, clone size, J gene, CDR3 DNA, CDR3 protein. The D gene is left open where the match is weak. A row's size may be missing; if present it is once, few, many or a size class.

.	TRBV11-2	.	TRBJ1-2	TGTGCCAGCAGCTTAGGGGGGGGCAGAGGATATTTCGGCTACACCTTC	CASSLGGGRGYFGYTF
.	TRBV19	once	TRBJ2-3	TGTGCCAGTATCCTCCCAAGGGCCCCGGTAGATACGCAGTATTTT	CASILPRAPVDTQYF
TRBD2	TRBV6-5	.	TRBJ2-1	TGTGCCAGCAGTTACTCTACCCCGGGAGGATCCAATGAGCAGTTCTTC	CASSYSTPGGSNEQFF
.	TRBV2	.	TRBJ2-7	TGTGCCAGCAGTGTAGCGAACGAGCAGTACTTC	CASSVANEQYF
TRBD1	TRBV20-1	few	TRBJ1-1	TGCAGTGCTTTGGACAGGGGGACTTTCTTT	CSALDRGTFF
TRBD1	TRBV4-3	.	TRBJ2-7	TGCGCCAGCAGCCAAGGGGGGACAGGGGCTACCCGGCAGTACTTC	CASSQGGTGATRQYF
.	TRBV28	.	TRBJ1-4	TGTGCCAGCAGCTGGGACAATCTTGGAAAACTGTTTTTT	CASSWDNLGKLFF
TRBD2	TRBV28	few	TRBJ2-1	TGTGCCAGCATTAGGACTAGCGGGGGCGGTGAGCAGTTCTTC	CASIRTSGGGEQFF
.	TRBV30	.	TRBJ2-7	TGTGCCTGGAACCCCGGGATTAGCTCCTACGAGCAGTACTTC	CAWNPGISSYEQYF
.	TRBV19	.	TRBJ1-4	TGTGCCAGTAGTAGACAGGAGAATGAAAAACTGTTTTTT	CASSRQENEKLFF
TRBD1	TRBV7-9	.	TRBJ2-7	TGTGCCAGCAGCTTAGAACATGTGACAGGGGGCTACGAGCAGTACTTC	CASSLEHVTGGYEQYF
.	TRBV7-3	.	TRBJ2-5	TGTGCCAGCAGCACCCAACACAGCAACCAAGAGACCCAGTACTTC	CASSTQHSNQETQYF
.	TRBV2	.	TRBJ2-6	TGTGCCAGCAGTGAAACTCGAAGTGGTACAGGGGCCAACGTCCTGACTTTC	CASSETRSGTGANVLTF
TRBD1	TRBV7-2	few	TRBJ1-4	TGTGCCAGCAGCTCCAGACAGGGGGGTAATGAAAAACTGTTTTTT	CASSSRQGGNEKLFF
TRBD1	TRBV7-9	.	TRBJ1-2	TGTGCCAGCAGTTATCCGGGACAGGAGTATATCACCTTC	CASSYPGQEYITF
.	TRBV10-1	.	TRBJ2-3	TGCGCCAGCAGTGAGGAGTGGACAGATACGCAGTATTTT	CASSEEWTDTQYF
.	TRBV15	.	TRBJ2-4	TGTGCCACCAGCAGAGATTTAGTTCGGGAAAACATTCAGTACTTC	CATSRDLVRENIQYF
.	TRBV14	.	TRBJ1-1	TGTGCCAGCAGCTTCCAGAGGGGGGTCACTGAAGCTTTCTTT	CASSFQRGVTEAFF
TRBD2	TRBV7-9	.	TRBJ2-5	TGTGCCAGCAGCTTAGAGGGACTAGCGGCATTGACCCAGTACTTC	CASSLEGLAALTQYF
.	TRBV29-1	.	TRBJ1-1	TGCAGCGTCCGGACAGTCTTGAACACTGAAGCTTTCTTT	CSVRTVLNTEAFF
.	TRBV4-1	.	TRBJ2-1	TGCGCCAGCAGCCCCCGGTGGGATGAGCAGTTCTTC	CASSPRWDEQFF
.	TRBV6-6	.	TRBJ1-2	TGTGCCAGCAGGCCGCCCAGGGTCGACTATGGCTACACCTTC	CASRPPRVDYGYTF
TRBD1	TRBV30	.	TRBJ1-5	TGTGCCTGGAGTGCCGGACAGGGGACCGATCAGCCCCAGCATTTT	CAWSAGQGTDQPQHF
.	TRBV11-2	.	TRBJ2-3	TGTGCCAGCAGCTTAGGATGGGAGCGAGGGATCGGCACAGATACGCAGTATTTT	CASSLGWERGIGTDTQYF
TRBD1	TRBV11-3	.	TRBJ2-2	TGTGCCAGCAGCATCGGGACAGGGGCGTACACCGGGGAGCTGTTTTTT	CASSIGTGAYTGELFF
.	TRBV2	few	TRBJ2-1	TGTGCCAGCAGTGTAGCGGATGAGCAGTTCTTC	CASSVADEQFF
.	TRBV7-2	.	TRBJ1-3	TGTGCCAGCAGTCTCGGCAGGGCTGGAAACACCATATATTTT	CASSLGRAGNTIYF
TRBD1	TRBV15	.	TRBJ2-7	TGTGCCACCAGCAGAGAGCTGACAGGGCAATCCTACGAGCAGTACTTC	CATSRELTGQSYEQYF
TRBD1	TRBV30	.	TRBJ1-4	TGTGCCTGGAACAGGGGTAATGAAAAACTGTTTTTT	CAWNRGNEKLFF
.	TRBV7-8	once	TRBJ1-5	TGTGCCAGCAGCTTAGGTCGCCAGGGCTTGGGTCAGCCCCAGCATTTT	CASSLGRQGLGQPQHF
.	TRBV6-5	once	TRBJ2-3	TGTGCCAGCAGTTACCCGGGACTGGGCGCAGATATGCAGTATTTT	CASSYPGLGADMQYF
.	TRBV7-9	few	TRBJ1-3	TGTGCCAGCGTCCGAACTGGAAACACCATATATTTT	CASVRTGNTIYF
.	TRBV18	.	TRBJ2-2	TGTGCCAGCTCACCACGTTGGAACACCGGGGAGCTGTTTTTT	CASSPRWNTGELFF
.	TRBV7-7	few	TRBJ2-1	TGTGCCAGCAGCTTAGGGGTGGAGGTTGAGCAGTTCTTC	CASSLGVEVEQFF
.	TRBV2	.	TRBJ1-2	TGTGCCAGCAATTCGGACGCCAACTTGTCACTGAATGGCTACACCTTC	CASNSDANLSLNGYTF
.	TRBV11-2	.	TRBJ2-3	TGTGCCAGCAGCCCAAGGACGTACACAGATACGCAGTATTTT	CASSPRTYTDTQYF
TRBD2	TRBV7-3	.	TRBJ2-3	TGTGCCAGCAGCCCCGGGACTAGCGGGATTACGCAGTATTTT	CASSPGTSGITQYF
TRBD1	TRBV5-1	.	TRBJ2-7	TGCGCCAGCAGCTTGCCGGGACAGGGAAGCGAGCAGTACTTC	CASSLPGQGSEQYF
.	TRBV5-1	few	TRBJ2-1	TGCGCCAGCAGCACACAGGGCCCGACCTACAATGAGCAGTTCTTC	CASSTQGPTYNEQFF
TRBD1	TRBV10-3	.	TRBJ1-1	TGTGCCATCAGTGAGCCGAGACAGGGAAGCACTGAAGCTTTCTTT	CAISEPRQGSTEAFF
TRBD1	TRBV27	.	TRBJ1-2	TGTGCCAGCAGTTTACTGTCGGGACAGGGGTTGGGCGGCTACACCTTC	CASSLLSGQGLGGYTF
.	TRBV10-2	.	TRBJ1-5	TGCGCCAGCAATCGTGGGGGGCCTGATGGGCCCCAGCATTTT	CASNRGGPDGPQHF
TRBD1	TRBV27	.	TRBJ1-4	TGTGCCAGCAGTGCCCAGGACAGGGTCGCAAAACTGTTTTTT	CASSAQDRVAKLFF
TRBD1	TRBV28	few	TRBJ1-2	TGTGCCAGCAGTGGAAGGACAGGGGCGACCTATGGCTACACCTTC	CASSGRTGATYGYTF
.	TRBV5-4	.	TRBJ2-5	TGTGCCAGCAGCCCTGGTGGTGCCAGGGGCGAGACCCAGTACTTC	CASSPGGARGETQYF
.	TRBV7-2	.	TRBJ1-5	TGTGCCAGCAGCTTAGAAGGAGGGAGGCTTCAGCCCCAGCATTTT	CASSLEGGRLQPQHF
TRBD2	TRBV28	few	TRBJ2-2	TGTGCCAGCACCCGTAGAAGGGGAGGGGCCGGGGAGCTGTTTTTT	CASTRRRGGAGELFF
.	TRBV2	.	TRBJ2-1	TGTGCCAGCAGACCGGGGAGTGAGAGGAACAATGAGCAGTTCTTC	CASRPGSERNNEQFF
.	TRBV19	.	TRBJ1-5	TGTGCCAGTAGCCAGAAAACCAATCAGCCCCAGCATTTT	CASSQKTNQPQHF
.	TRBV28	once	TRBJ1-1	TGTGCCAGCAGTTTAATGCGTCCGAACACTGAAGCTTTCTTT	CASSLMRPNTEAFF
TRBD1	TRBV7-9	.	TRBJ1-2	TGTGCCAGCAGCCCCCTCCGGGACAGGGGTTCCGGCTATGGCTACACCTTC	CASSPLRDRGSGYGYTF
TRBD2	TRBV11-2	.	TRBJ2-3	TGTGCCAGCAGCGCCACTAGCGGCAGCACAGATACGCAGTATTTT	CASSATSGSTDTQYF
.	TRBV28	.	TRBJ2-2	TGTGCCAGCAGATGGGGACCCGGGGAGCTGTTTTTT	CASRWGPGELFF
.	TRBV28	.	TRBJ2-4	TGTGCCAGCACAAGTGGCACAGGGATTCAGTACTTC	CASTSGTGIQYF